The 10 T cell receptor beta chains below were found in one sample sequenced in a study of CD8+CD57+ T cells in acquired aplastic anemia. Profiling of TCR beta VDJ combinations and CDR3 sequences used genomic DNA as template. One entry per CDR3 protein, called by TCRdb with MiXCR from the reads. The sample lists approximately 300,000 distinct CDR3 sequences, roughly 53% seen once, with around 1.2% in the top ten. An expansion of CD8+CD57+ cells by flow cytometry had been shown in patients chosen for sequencing. The specimen sequenced was sorted CD4+, CD8+, or CD8+CD57+ T cells (not recorded which) from PBMCs. The receptors were gathered from a human donor with aplastic anemia.

At least ten counts were recorded for this clonotype. V usage is TRBV6-1 and J usage is TRBJ2-3; D is undetermined. The CDR3 consists of 14 residues. The V and J ends lost 4 bases and 4 bases respectively, with 12 bases between them. CDR1 is MNHNS and CDR2 is SASEGT in the germline V gene. The chain's CDR3 is CASSGRTHSDTQYF. The DNA of the CDR3 is TGTGCCAGCAGTGGACGTACACATTCAGATACGCAGTATTTT.

A remark on this clonotype: One junction end disagrees with the germline gene, perhaps due to a read error. The chain has TRBV12-3 or TRBV12-4 and TRBJ1-2; 7 bases line up with TRBD1. The CDR3 is made up of 13 amino acids. The CDR3 loop is CASSLDRVLGYTF. The CDR3 DNA sequence: TGTGCCAGCAGCTTAGACAGGGTTTTAGGCTACACCTTC.

The chain recombines TRBV19 with TRBJ1-1; 8 bases are a match to TRBD1. CDR1 LNHDA and CDR2 SQIVND come from the germline V gene (reference sequence). This CDR3 region has 14 residues. J was trimmed by 4 bases and V by 4 bases; bases with no gene match: 5. CDR3 sequence: CASSTDRGSTEAFF. The CDR3 DNA reads as TGTGCCAGTAGTACTGACAGGGGTAGCACTGAAGCTTTCTTT.

The V gene is TRBV20-1, the J gene TRBJ1-1; D might be TRBD1 (5 bases). Germline loops: CDR1 DFQATT, CDR2 SNEGSKA (reference sequence). The V and J ends lost 3 bases and 5 bases respectively, with 13 bases between them. The CDR3 covers 13 residues. The CDR3 protein is CSARRVGGTEAFF. The CDR3 coding sequence is TGCAGTGCTAGGAGGGTCGGGGGAACTGAAGCTTTCTTT.

The chain has TRBV10-3 and TRBJ1-2; 7 nucleotides agree with TRBD1. Germline assignment: CDR1 ENHRY and CDR2 SYGVKD. This CDR3 region has 14 residues. V trimming: 4 bases; J trimming: 4 bases; junction bases outside the gene matches: 6. CDR3 in DNA: TGTGCCATCAGTGGTCGACAGGGAGGCTATGGCTACACCTTC. Amino acid sequence: CAISGRQGGYGYTF.

Points on this clonotype: This is likely a read error, given that the CDR3 carries no conserved phenylalanine or tryptophan at its end. The limits of the CDR3 on the DNA are not certain, so only TCRdb's listed CDR3 is given. The J gene is TRBJ1-1, the V gene TRBV7-9; the table's TRBD1 call for D was not verified on the DNA. 10 amino acids form the CDR3, both terminal residues included. Germline-derived CDR1 and CDR2 are SEHNR and FQNEAQ (reference sequence). The CDR3: CASSEAGGFS.

The V call is TRBV20-1, the J call TRBJ2-7; perhaps TRBD2 as D (6 bases). This CDR3 comprises 14 residues. Trimming removed 6 bases at V and 2 bases at J, with 17 bases between. The germline gives CDR1 DFQATT, CDR2 SNEGSKA (reference sequence). CDR3 DNA sequence: TGCAGTGCCGCTATCGGGGGAGCCCCCTACGAGCAGTACTTC. Its translation is CSAAIGGAPYEQYF.

To note about this clonotype: One junction end disagrees with the germline gene, perhaps due to a read error. This chain links TRBV5-1 with TRBJ1-5; D might be TRBD1 (5 bases). Germline loops: CDR1 SGHRS, CDR2 YFSETQ. CDR3 length equals 14 residues. CDR3 DNA: TGCGCCAGCAGCCCTGACAGTAACAATCAACCCCAGCATTTT. Its translation is CASSPDSNNQPQHF.

The V gene is TRBV6-4, the J gene TRBJ1-2; no firm D call. CDR1 and CDR2 (germline): MRHNA, SNTAGT. The ends were cut back, 0 bases at V and 8 bases at J, with 13 bases in the middle. The CDR3 has 14 residues. This CDR3 is CASSDSATSGGYTF. DNA for the CDR3: TGTGCCAGCAGTGACTCCGCGACCTCAGGAGGCTACACCTTC.

This clonotype was picked up many times. The chain couples TRBV11-2 to TRBJ2-5; D might be TRBD1 or TRBD2, each matching 7 bases. The V end lost 5 bases, the J end lost 2 bases, and 21 bases lay between the germline ends. The germline CDR1 and CDR2 sequences are SGHAT and FQNNGV. The CDR3 length is 17 residues. The chain's CDR3 is CASSIGSRGGWQETQYF. The CDR3, as DNA: TGTGCCAGCAGCATAGGTTCCAGGGGGGGTTGGCAAGAGACCCAGTACTTC.